This T cell receptor beta chain was retrieved from a study of T cell repertoires in cytomegalovirus infection. Across the whole study: In public TCR beta signatures, there were indications of both CMV infection and matching HLA type. Study-wide results and caveats: HLA-C-restricted TCR beta clonotypes specific for CMV led the ex vivo response.

MiXCR, run by TCRdb on the reads, gives a single entry per CDR3 protein. The data contain hundreds of thousands of distinct CDR3 sequences, about 24% of them seen just once; the ten biggest clones take up under 8.5%. This clonotype has only a few counts. Its target is not known. V lost 6 bases to trimming and J lost 6 bases; unmatched junction nucleotides: 7. The CDR3 extends over 15 amino acids. The sequence was collected from a human donor in good health (CMV status not recorded). Some clones in this sample may be carry-over from other donors' samples. This chain joins TRBV12-3 or TRBV12-4 and TRBJ2-1, with TRBD2 matching 11 bases. Sequences were obtained from CD8+ T cells from PBMCs. The CDR3 loop reads CASSLSGGGSNEQFF. CDR3 DNA sequence: TGTGCCAGCAGCCTTAGCGGGGGGGGATCCAATGAGCAGTTCTTC.